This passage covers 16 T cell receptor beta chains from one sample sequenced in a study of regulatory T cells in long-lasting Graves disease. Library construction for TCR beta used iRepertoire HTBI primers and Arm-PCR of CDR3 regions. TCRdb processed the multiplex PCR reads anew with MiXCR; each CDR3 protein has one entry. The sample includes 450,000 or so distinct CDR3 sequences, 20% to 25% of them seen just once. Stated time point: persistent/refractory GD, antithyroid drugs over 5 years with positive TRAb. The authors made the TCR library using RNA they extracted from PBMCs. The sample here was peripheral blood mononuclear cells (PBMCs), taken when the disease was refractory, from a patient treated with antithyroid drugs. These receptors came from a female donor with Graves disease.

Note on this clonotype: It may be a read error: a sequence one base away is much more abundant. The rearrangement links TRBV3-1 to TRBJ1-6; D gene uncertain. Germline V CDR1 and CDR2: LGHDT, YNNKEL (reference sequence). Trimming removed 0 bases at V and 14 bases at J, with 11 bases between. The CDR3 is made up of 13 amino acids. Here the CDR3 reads CASSQDSALSLHF. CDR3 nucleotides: TGTGCCAGCAGCCAAGATTCAGCGCTATCCCTCCACTTT.

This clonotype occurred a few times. DNA for the CDR3: TGTGCCAGCAGTCCCTCTAGCGGGGTGGCAGAGACCCAGTACTTC. Translated: CASSPSSGVAETQYF. This chain connects TRBV6-1 to TRBJ2-5; 9 positions agree with TRBD2. Germline V lookup: CDR1 MNHNS, CDR2 SASEGT. This CDR3 comprises 15 residues. With V trimmed by 5 bases and J by 4 bases, 8 bases remained unmatched.

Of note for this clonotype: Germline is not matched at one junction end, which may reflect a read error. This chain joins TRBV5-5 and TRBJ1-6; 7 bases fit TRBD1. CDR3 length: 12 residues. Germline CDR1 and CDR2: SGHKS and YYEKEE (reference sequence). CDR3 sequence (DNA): TGTGCCAGCAGCCCCGAGGACAGGCTCCTTTTCTTT. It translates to CASSPEDRLLFF. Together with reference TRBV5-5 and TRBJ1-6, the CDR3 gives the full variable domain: DAGVTQSPTHLIKTRGQQVTLRCSPISGHKSVSWYQQVLGQGPQFIFQYYEKEERGRGNFPDRFSARQFPNYSSELNVNALLLGDSALYLCASSPEDRLLFFGNGTRLTVT.

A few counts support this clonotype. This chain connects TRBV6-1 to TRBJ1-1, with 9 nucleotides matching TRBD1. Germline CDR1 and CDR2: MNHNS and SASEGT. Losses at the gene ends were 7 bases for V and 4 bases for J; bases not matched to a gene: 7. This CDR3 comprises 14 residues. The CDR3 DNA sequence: TGTGCCAGCACCCTGACAGGGGGTGGCACTGAAGCTTTCTTT. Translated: CASTLTGGGTEAFF.

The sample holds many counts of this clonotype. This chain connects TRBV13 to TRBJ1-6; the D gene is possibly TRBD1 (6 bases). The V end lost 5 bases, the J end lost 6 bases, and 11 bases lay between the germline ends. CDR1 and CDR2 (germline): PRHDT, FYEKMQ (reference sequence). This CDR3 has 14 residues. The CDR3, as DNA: TGTGCCAGCAGCCAGGGACACGTTAATTCACCCCTCCACTTT. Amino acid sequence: CASSQGHVNSPLHF.

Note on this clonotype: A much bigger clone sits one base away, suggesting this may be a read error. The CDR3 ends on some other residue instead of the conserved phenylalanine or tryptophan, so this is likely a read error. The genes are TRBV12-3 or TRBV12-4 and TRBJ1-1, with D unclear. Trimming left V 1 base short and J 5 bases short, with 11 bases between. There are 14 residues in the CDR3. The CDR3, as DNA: TGTGCCAGCAGTTTAGGGCAGGCCGGGACTGAAGCTTTCCTT. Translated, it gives CASSLGQAGTEAFL.

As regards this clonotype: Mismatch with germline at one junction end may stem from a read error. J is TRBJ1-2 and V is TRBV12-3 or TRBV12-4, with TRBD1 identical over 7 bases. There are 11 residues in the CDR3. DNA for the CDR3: TGTGCCAGCAGTTTTCAGGGGGGCTACGCCTTC. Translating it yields CASSFQGGYAF.

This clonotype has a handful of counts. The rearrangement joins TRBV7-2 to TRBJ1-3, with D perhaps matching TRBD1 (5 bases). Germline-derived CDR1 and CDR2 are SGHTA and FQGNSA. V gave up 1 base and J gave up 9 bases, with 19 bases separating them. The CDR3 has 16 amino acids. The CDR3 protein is CASSLVGSQGVSTIYF. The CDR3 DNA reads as TGTGCCAGCAGCTTAGTCGGATCGCAGGGTGTTTCCACCATATATTTT.

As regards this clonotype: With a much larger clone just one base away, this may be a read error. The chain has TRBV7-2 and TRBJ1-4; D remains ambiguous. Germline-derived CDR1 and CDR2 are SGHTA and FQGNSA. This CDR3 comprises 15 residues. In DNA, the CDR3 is TGTGCCAGCAGCTTTTATCACAGCATTAATGAAAAACTGCTTTTT. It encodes CASSFYHSINEKLLF.

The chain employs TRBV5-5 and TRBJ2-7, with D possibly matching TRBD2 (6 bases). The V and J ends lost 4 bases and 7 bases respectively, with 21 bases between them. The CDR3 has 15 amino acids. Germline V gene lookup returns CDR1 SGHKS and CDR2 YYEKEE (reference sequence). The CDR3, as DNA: TGTGCCAGCAGCCCCGGGGGAGGAGGCCTAAGGGAGCAGTACTTC. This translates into CASSPGGGGLREQYF.

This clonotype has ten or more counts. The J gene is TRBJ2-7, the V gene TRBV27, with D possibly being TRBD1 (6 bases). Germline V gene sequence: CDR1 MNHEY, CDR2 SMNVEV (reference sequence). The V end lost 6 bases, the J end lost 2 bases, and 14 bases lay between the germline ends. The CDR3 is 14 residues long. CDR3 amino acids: CASRTTDSAYEQYF. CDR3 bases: TGTGCCAGCAGGACGACGGACAGCGCCTACGAGCAGTACTTC.

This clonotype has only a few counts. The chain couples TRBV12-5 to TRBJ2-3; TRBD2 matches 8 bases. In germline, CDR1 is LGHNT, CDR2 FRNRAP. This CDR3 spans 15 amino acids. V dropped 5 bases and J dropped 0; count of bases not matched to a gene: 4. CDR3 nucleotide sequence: TGTGCTAGTGGTCTTAGCGGGATTAGCACAGATACGCAGTATTTT. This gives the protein CASGLSGISTDTQYF.

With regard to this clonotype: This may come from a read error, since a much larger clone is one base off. The CDR3 nucleotides read TGTGCCAGCAGTTTTGCTCCAAACCCCTACGAGCAGTACTTC. Amino acids: CASSFAPNPYEQYF. The chain employs TRBV28 and TRBJ2-7; D gene uncertain. CDR3 size: 14 residues. V gave up 3 bases and J gave up 2 bases, with 11 bases separating them. The germline gives CDR1 MDHEN, CDR2 SYDVKM.

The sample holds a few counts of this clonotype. CDR3 loop: CASSARTVAGELFF. CDR3 DNA sequence: TGTGCCAGTAGTGCCCGGACAGTTGCCGGGGAGCTGTTTTTT. The rearrangement uses TRBV19 and TRBJ2-2; a possible D gene is TRBD1 (6 bases). Deletions cut 5 bases from V and 6 bases from J, with 13 bases between. The V gene's germline CDR1 is LNHDA and CDR2 SQIVND (reference sequence). This CDR3 region has 14 residues. The full variable domain, rest sourced from reference TRBV19 and TRBJ2-2, is DGGITQSPKYLFRKEGQNVTLSCEQNLNHDAMYWYRQDPGQGLRLIYYSQIVNDFQKGDIAEGYSVSREKKESFPLTVTSAQKNPTAFYLCASSARTVAGELFFGEGSRLTVL.

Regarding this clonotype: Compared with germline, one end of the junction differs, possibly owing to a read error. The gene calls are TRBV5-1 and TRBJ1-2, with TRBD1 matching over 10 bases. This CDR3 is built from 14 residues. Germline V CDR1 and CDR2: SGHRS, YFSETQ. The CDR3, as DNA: TGTGCCAGCAGCTTGGCCGGGACAGGGGAGGGCTACACCTTC. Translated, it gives CASSLAGTGEGYTF.

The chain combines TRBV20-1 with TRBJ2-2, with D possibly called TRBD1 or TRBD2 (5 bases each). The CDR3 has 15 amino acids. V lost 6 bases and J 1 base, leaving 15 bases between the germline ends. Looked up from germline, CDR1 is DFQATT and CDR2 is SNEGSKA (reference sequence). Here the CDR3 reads CSARPGTENTGELFF. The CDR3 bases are TGCAGTGCAAGGCCCGGGACGGAGAACACCGGGGAGCTGTTTTTT.